These 23 T cell receptor beta chains share one sample of origin, sequenced in a study of blood T cells in healthy people across ages (dated by TCRdb to between 2015 and 2016). Library method: 5' RACE. The sequencer listed for this sample is Illumina HiSeq 2500. The second PCR ran for roughly 7 to 12 cycles and used a J-beta primer mix along with a sample-barcoded 5' primer. The raw public data were reprocessed by TCRdb itself: fastp quality trimming at Q25, MiXCR clonotype calling, in-frame beta chains only. One record per CDR3 amino acid sequence lists the most common genes and DNA. This sample lists hundreds of thousands of distinct CDR3 sequences; 25% were detected once. Of the sample, more than 8.5% is held by the ten largest clones. This sample also appeared in a second study, on T cells of mothers and their children.

What was sequenced was blood. These receptor sequences come from a boy between 5 and 17 years old in good health.

This clonotype has more than one count but fewer than ten. The chain joins TRBV12-5 to TRBJ2-5, with 9 bases aligning to TRBD1. The DNA end lines up better with TRBJ2-7; the J call may be wrong. CDR1 and CDR2 from the germline V gene are LGHNT and FRNRAP. The CDR3 runs 14 residues. In DNA form, the CDR3 reads TGTGCTAGTGGTTCCTGGGACAGGGCCCTCGAGCAGTACTTC. This sequence encodes CASGSWDRALEQYF.

Regarding this clonotype: This may arise from a read error, as a much more abundant clone is one base away. This chain connects TRBV7-2 to TRBJ2-3; D ambiguous. CDR1 SGHTA and CDR2 FQGNSA come from the germline V gene. This CDR3 is built from 14 residues. CDR3 DNA: TGTGCCGGCAGCCCCATGGGATACACAGATACGCAGTATTTT. Translation gives CAGSPMGYTDTQYF.

As regards this clonotype: The conserved phenylalanine or tryptophan normally closing the CDR3 is absent here, so this likely arose from a read error. The chain is built from TRBV12-3 or TRBV12-4 and TRBJ1-1, with 7 bases fitting TRBD1. V was clipped by 8 bases and J by 8 bases; unmatched bases: 14. CDR3 length equals 14 residues. The CDR3 protein is CASFVPAGGGEAFL. The CDR3 region has the DNA TGTGCCAGCTTCGTCCCGGCAGGGGGTGGCGAAGCTTTCCTT.

The rearrangement uses TRBV27 and TRBJ2-4; the D gene is possibly TRBD2 (7 bases). The CDR3 has 16 amino acids. V was cut by 1 base and J by 8 bases, with 18 bases left in between. Germline lookup yields CDR1 MNHEY and CDR2 SMNVEV (reference sequence). The CDR3 nucleotides are TGTGCCAGCAGTTTATTGGGGGGGCGACTTGGAGACATTCAGTACTTC. As protein: CASSLLGGRLGDIQYF.

The V and J genes are TRBV12-3 or TRBV12-4 and TRBJ2-1; 7 bases fit TRBD2. After removal of 1 base from V and 0 bases from J, the junction contained 3 bases not matched to a gene. The CDR3 totals 16 residues. The CDR3 DNA sequence: TGTGCCAGCAGTTTAGGTAGCGGGCCCTCCTACAATGAGCAGTTCTTC. Residues: CASSLGSGPSYNEQFF.

The chain has TRBV20-1 and TRBJ2-1; no definite D call. The end of the DNA is better explained by TRBJ2-5, so the J call may be wrong. The length of the CDR3 is 14 residues. CDR1 and CDR2 (germline): DFQATT, SNEGSKA (reference sequence). For the CDR3, the DNA is TGCAGTGCTAGAGATTTACAGAAACAAGAGACCCAGTACTTC. As protein: CSARDLQKQETQYF.

This chain uses TRBV7-2 with TRBJ2-5; D possibly uses TRBD1 or TRBD2 (5 bases each). Germline-derived CDR1 and CDR2 are SGHTA and FQGNSA. Trimming took off 4 bases at V and 4 bases at J, with 25 bases between the two ends. The CDR3 length is 18 residues. DNA of the CDR3: TGTGCCAGCAGCTCCCGACCTAGGCGAGCCCGAGGGGCAGAGACCCAGTACTTC. Its translation is CASSSRPRRARGAETQYF.

The V gene is TRBV27, the J gene TRBJ2-1; 9 nucleotides line up with TRBD2. Germline V gene sequence: CDR1 MNHEY, CDR2 SMNVEV (reference sequence). The CDR3 loop spans 14 amino acids. The ends lost 3 bases at V and 7 bases at J; junction bases unmatched: 4. The CDR3 sequence is CASSFSGSLNEQFF. CDR3 coding DNA: TGTGCCAGCAGTTTTAGCGGGAGTCTAAATGAGCAGTTCTTC.

The chain employs TRBV20-1 and TRBJ2-7, with no clear D. The better agreement between TRBJ2-1 and the DNA end casts doubt on the J call. Germline V gene lookup returns CDR1 DFQATT and CDR2 SNEGSKA (reference sequence). The CDR3 spans 14 residues. CDR3 DNA: TGCAGTGCTAGATCGCCTCCCGGGTACAATGAGCAGTTCTTC. Protein sequence: CSARSPPGYNEQFF.

This clonotype was counted only a few times. V and J are TRBV7-2 and TRBJ1-5; 9 bases match TRBD1. CDR1 and CDR2 from the germline V gene are SGHTA and FQGNSA. The trim removed 4 bases at V and 1 base at J, leaving 5 bases unmatched. The CDR3 totals 16 residues. The CDR3 is CASSSDRGRSNQPQHF. The CDR3 nucleotides are TGTGCCAGCAGCTCGGACAGGGGTCGGAGCAATCAGCCCCAGCATTTT.

The J gene is TRBJ2-1, the V gene TRBV6-2 or TRBV6-3; TRBD2 agrees at 10 bases. Trimming took 2 bases from V and 2 from J; bases not matched to a gene: 3. Germline assignment: CDR1 MNHEY and CDR2 SVGEGT. The CDR3 runs 16 residues. CDR3 DNA: TGTGCCAGCAGTTACGAGCGGGGGGGCCCCTACAATGAGCAGTTCTTC. It is translated as CASSYERGGPYNEQFF.

This clonotype was seen a few times. The chain couples TRBV7-8 to TRBJ1-4; D possibly corresponds to TRBD1 (5 bases). Per the germline V gene, CDR1 is SGHVS and CDR2 is FQNEAQ. With 6 bases removed from V and 4 bases from J, the gap between germline ends came to 15 bases. The CDR3 loop spans 15 amino acids. The CDR3 loop is CASRRGLADNEKLFF. The DNA of the CDR3 is TGTGCCAGCAGAAGGGGCCTTGCAGATAATGAAAAACTGTTTTTT.

This clonotype appeared many times. The gene calls are TRBV12-3 or TRBV12-4 and TRBJ1-5, with TRBD1 matching 10 bases. The CDR3 has 15 amino acids. J was trimmed by 4 bases and V by 1 base; bases with no gene match: 1. The chain's CDR3 is CASSLGQGANQPQHF. CDR3 DNA: TGTGCCAGCAGTTTAGGACAGGGGGCGAATCAGCCCCAGCATTTT.

This clonotype was seen ten or more times. The chain couples TRBV3-1 to TRBJ1-1, with D unclear. The CDR3 runs 13 residues. In germline, CDR1 is LGHDT, CDR2 YNNKEL (reference sequence). Deletions cut 5 bases from V and 3 bases from J, with 10 bases between. The CDR3 DNA follows: TGTGCCAGCAGCTTTCCAGGCGACACTGAAGCTTTCTTT. The encoded protein is CASSFPGDTEAFF.

This chain links TRBV7-9 with TRBJ1-2; 9 nucleotides align to TRBD1. The length of the CDR3 is 18 residues. Trimming removed 7 bases from V and 4 bases from J; junction bases left unmatched: 19. CDR1 and CDR2 (germline): SEHNR, FQNEAQ (reference sequence). The CDR3 protein is CASTLRSSGTGQSYGYTF. As DNA, the CDR3 is TGTGCCAGCACCCTTAGGTCCTCGGGGACAGGGCAGAGCTATGGCTACACCTTC.

This clonotype was counted only a few times. Here the CDR3 reads CASSQDPRTQYF. The CDR3 region has the DNA TGTGCCAGCAGCCAAGACCCCCGGACCCAGTACTTC. The chain has TRBV4-2 and TRBJ2-5; D not resolved. Germline V CDR1 and CDR2: LGHNA, YNFKEQ. V lost 0 bases and J 7 bases, leaving 6 bases between the germline ends. This CDR3 spans 12 amino acids.

This clonotype turned up a few times. The rearrangement joins TRBV29-1 to TRBJ2-7, with D tentatively TRBD1 (6 bases). This CDR3 is built from 13 residues. V lost 4 bases to trimming and J lost 6 bases, with 16 bases between them. Germline CDR1 reads SQVTM; CDR2 reads ANQGSEA. The CDR3 DNA sequence: TGCAGCGTTGTTGAGACAGGTGGAGGCGAGCAGTACTTC. Translated: CSVVETGGGEQYF.

CDR3 nucleotides: TGTGCCAGCAGTGACGGGGCAGGGGGTGATACGCAGTATTTT. As protein: CASSDGAGGDTQYF. The V and J genes are TRBV6-4 and TRBJ2-3; 7 positions match TRBD1. This CDR3 has 14 amino acids. Germline V gives CDR1 MRHNA, CDR2 SNTAGT. The V segment lost 2 bases and the J segment 6 bases; nucleotides outside the gene matches: 5.

This clonotype was picked up a small number of times. The chain couples TRBV4-2 to TRBJ2-7, with 11 bases that match TRBD2. Germline trimming cut 6 bases from V and 6 bases from J; bases unmatched to any gene: 4. Germline loops: CDR1 LGHNA, CDR2 YNFKEQ. The CDR3 sequence is 13 residues long. The CDR3 bases are TGTGCCAGCAGTAGCGGGGGGGTACGCGAGCAGTACTTC. Translation: CASSSGGVREQYF.

CDR3 sequence (DNA): TGCGCCAGCAAGCGGGGGGCCGACACCGGGGAGCTGTTTTTT. Encoded protein: CASKRGADTGELFF. This chain joins TRBV5-1 and TRBJ2-2; 9 bases fit TRBD2. The CDR3 extends over 14 amino acids. Germline CDR1 reads SGHRS; CDR2 reads YFSETQ. With V trimmed by 6 bases and J by 3 bases, 3 bases remained unmatched.

The chain employs TRBV12-3 or TRBV12-4 and TRBJ2-5, with 10 nucleotides matching TRBD1. Trimming cost V 6 bases and J 4 bases; bases outside gene matches: 11. The CDR3 sequence is 16 residues long. In nucleotides, the CDR3 is TGTGCCAGCAGCCCCCCCATGACAGGGGGCGTAGAGACCCAGTACTTC. This sequence encodes CASSPPMTGGVETQYF.

The chain recombines TRBV28 with TRBJ2-4; D call uncertain. This CDR3 comprises 14 residues. Trimming cost V 1 base and J 5 bases, with 9 bases left between them. Germline lookup yields CDR1 MDHEN and CDR2 SYDVKM. CDR3 protein: CASSLYSWENIQYF. Written as DNA, the CDR3 is TGTGCCAGCAGTTTATATTCTTGGGAAAACATTCAGTACTTC.

V is TRBV13 and J is TRBJ2-5; 9 nucleotides match TRBD1. The J segment lost 5 bases and the V segment lost 5 bases, leaving 9 bases of the junction unmatched. Germline lookup yields CDR1 PRHDT and CDR2 FYEKMQ (reference sequence). The CDR3 loop spans 15 amino acids. The chain's CDR3 is CASSIRTGALETQYF. For the CDR3, the DNA is TGTGCCAGCAGCATTCGGACAGGGGCTTTGGAGACCCAGTACTTC.